Presented here are 31 T cell receptor beta chains from one specimen sequenced in a study of beta chain features in type 1 diabetes. Reverse transcription of all isolated RNA meant that expressed TCRB transcripts were sequenced. This table comes from immunoSEQ multiplex PCR, and its TCRdb copy is limited to in-frame clones, with some not included. Of 300,000 to 350,000 clones in the sample, roughly 8.8% were seen once. General observations from the study: Patients with Type 1 diabetes showed moderately but significantly shorter TCRB CDR3s in all four CD4+ subsets.

These TCRs' antigens remain unknown. The material sequenced was central memory CD4+ T cells from blood. Source of these receptors: a man aged 25-45 years with type 1 diabetes.

The V gene is TRBV7-2, the J gene TRBJ1-4; D gene ambiguous. The V and J ends lost 1 base and 7 bases respectively, with 13 bases between them. The CDR3 extends over 15 amino acids. The V gene's germline CDR1 is SGHTA and CDR2 FQGNSA. The CDR3 sequence is CASSLGTAEGEKLFF. The DNA of the CDR3 is TGTGCCAGCAGCTTAGGTACAGCGGAGGGTGAAAAACTGTTTTTT.

J is TRBJ2-3 and V is TRBV27; D remains ambiguous. With 1 base removed from V and 1 base from J, the gap between germline ends came to 3 bases. The germline CDR1 and CDR2 sequences are MNHEY and SMNVEV (reference sequence). CDR3 length: 13 residues. In DNA form, the CDR3 reads TGTGCCAGCAGTTTATGGGGCACAGATACGCAGTATTTT. Amino acid sequence: CASSLWGTDTQYF.

This clone showed up many times. This chain uses TRBV21-1 with TRBJ2-3; the table's D call, TRBD2, was not checked against the DNA. TRBV21-1 is reported as a pseudogene. The CDR3 loop spans 13 amino acids. CDR3 protein: CASSKIETDTQYF. CDR3 nucleotide sequence: TGTGCCAGCAGCAAAATTGAGACAGATACGCAGTATTTT.

In its sample, this clone was seen a few times. The identical CDR3 is also encoded by other nucleotide sequences in the sample. The chain recombines TRBV11-2 with TRBJ1-2, with D hard to call. Deletions cut 2 bases from V and 2 bases from J, with 3 bases between. This CDR3 region has 12 residues. CDR1 is SGHAT and CDR2 is FQNNGV in the germline V gene. CDR3 nucleotides: TGTGCCAGCAGCTTACGCAACTATGGCTACACCTTC. Protein product: CASSLRNYGYTF.

J is TRBJ1-5 and V is TRBV27; D is unresolved. Trimming shortened V by 6 bases and J by 0 bases, and 24 bases separated the two germline ends. The germline V gene has CDR1 MNHEY and CDR2 SMNVEV (reference sequence). This CDR3 spans 19 amino acids. The CDR3 DNA reads TGTGCCAGCAGCCCCCCGGACGGGAGAACCTTATATAGCAATCAGCCCCAGCATTTT. Amino acid sequence: CASSPPDGRTLYSNQPQHF.

This chain connects TRBV9 to TRBJ2-3; D is unresolved. CDR3 size: 15 residues. Germline CDR1 reads SGDLS; CDR2 reads YYNGEE. V was trimmed by 1 base and J by 2 bases, leaving 11 bases between them. CDR3 DNA sequence: TGTGCCAGCAGCGTATCCGTGGAACCCACAGATACGCAGTATTTT. Protein: CASSVSVEPTDTQYF.

This clone has a handful of counts. The chain uses TRBV30 and TRBJ2-3, with TRBD1 identical over 9 bases. The germline CDR1 and CDR2 sequences are GTSNPN and SVGIG (reference sequence). Trimming took 8 bases from V and 3 from J; bases not matched to a gene: 9. This CDR3 has 14 residues. The CDR3 region has the DNA TGTGCCCAGCGGACAGGGGATCGGACAGATACGCAGTATTTT. Its protein is CAQRTGDRTDTQYF.

The rearrangement joins TRBV14 to TRBJ1-6, with D tentatively TRBD1 (6 bases). Germline CDR1 SGHDN, CDR2 FVKESK. V was pared by 1 base and J by 13 bases, with 17 bases between. This CDR3 is 15 amino acids long. In DNA form, the CDR3 reads TGTGCCAGCAGCCAAGGAGGGGGGCCCGGGCTCCCCCTCCACTTT. Translated: CASSQGGGPGLPLHF.

This clone was detected only a few times. This chain links TRBV2 with TRBJ1-5, with 7 bases identical to TRBD1. The CDR3 contains 14 residues. Losses at the gene ends were 5 bases for V and 3 bases for J; bases not matched to a gene: 4. Germline V gives CDR1 SNHLY, CDR2 FYNNEI. The CDR3 DNA reads TGTGCCAGCAGTCCCGGACAGGACAATCAGCCCCAGCATTTT. This translates into CASSPGQDNQPQHF.

This clone came up a few times. The chain couples TRBV19 to TRBJ2-2; 9 bases are shared with TRBD2. Per germline, CDR1 LNHDA and CDR2 SQIVND (reference sequence). J was trimmed by 3 bases and V by 10 bases; bases with no gene match: 6. This CDR3 is built from 14 residues. CDR3 region: CATETSGDTGELFF. CDR3 in DNA: TGTGCCACCGAGACTAGCGGAGACACCGGGGAGCTGTTTTTT.

The chain has TRBV18 and TRBJ1-5; TRBD1 matches 7 bases. The CDR3 is 16 amino acids. Germline CDR1 and CDR2: KGHSH and LQKENI. After removal of 5 bases from V and 0 bases from J, the junction contained 7 bases not matched to a gene. CDR3 coding DNA: TGTGCCAGCTCATCCCCGGGACAGCTTAGCAATCAGCCCCAGCATTTT. Protein sequence: CASSSPGQLSNQPQHF. The full variable domain, in which reference TRBV18 and TRBJ1-5 provide the parts outside the CDR3, is NAGVMQNPRHLVRRRGQEARLRCSPMKGHSHVYWYRQLPEEGLKFMVYLQKENIIDESGMPKERFSAEFPKEGPSILRIQQVVRGDSAAYFCASSSPGQLSNQPQHFGDGTRLSIL.

The table lists this clone with a few counts. V gene TRBV5-5 combines with J gene TRBJ1-6; D call uncertain. V lost 7 bases to trimming and J lost 7 bases, with 15 bases between them. Germline CDR1 is SGHKS and CDR2 is YYEKEE (reference sequence). CDR3 length: 14 amino acids. CDR3 DNA: TGTGCCAGCGCACCTGTTAACCCGAATTCACCCCTCCACTTT. It translates to CASAPVNPNSPLHF.

The CDR3 sequence: CASSQDGRGLGEQFF. In nucleotides, the CDR3 is TGCGCCAGCAGCCAAGATGGGCGGGGCCTGGGTGAGCAGTTCTTC. The chain couples TRBV4-3 to TRBJ2-1, with TRBD2 as a possible D gene (6 bases). CDR1 is LGHNA and CDR2 is YSLEER in the germline V gene. V shed 0 bases and J shed 9 bases, with 15 bases lying between them. The CDR3 contains 15 residues.

The chain couples TRBV2 to TRBJ1-5; 7 bases align to TRBD1. Germline assignment: CDR1 SNHLY and CDR2 FYNNEI. V gave up 6 bases and J gave up 2 bases; unmatched junction bases: 4. This CDR3 is built from 14 residues. The CDR3 nucleotides read TGTGCCAGCAGAGTTGGGACAGGCAATCAGCCCCAGCATTTT. The encoded protein is CASRVGTGNQPQHF.

The chain couples TRBV19 to TRBJ2-6; no firm D call. V lost 2 bases to trimming and J lost 4 bases, with 3 bases between them. Per germline, CDR1 LNHDA and CDR2 SQIVND (reference sequence). This CDR3 contains 13 residues. The CDR3 sequence: CASSIKGANVLTF. The CDR3 nucleotides read TGTGCCAGTAGTATAAAAGGGGCCAACGTCCTGACTTTC.

This chain joins TRBV4-3 and TRBJ2-3; no clear D. The length of the CDR3 is 16 residues. Per the germline V gene, CDR1 is LGHNA and CDR2 is YSLEER. The V end was cut by 0 bases, the J end by 6 bases, with 16 bases between. The CDR3 reads CASSQDIPSRLDTQYF. CDR3 nucleotides: TGCGCCAGCAGCCAAGATATCCCTAGTAGGTTGGATACGCAGTATTTT.

This clone was counted a few times. The chain carries TRBV18 and TRBJ2-5, with D perhaps TRBD1 or TRBD2 (5 bases each). V was trimmed by 1 base and J by 3 bases, leaving 9 bases between them. The CDR3 consists of 14 residues. Germline CDR1 reads KGHSH; CDR2 reads LQKENI. The CDR3 region is CASSPRDGKETQYF. The CDR3 DNA reads TGTGCCAGCTCACCACGGGACGGGAAAGAGACCCAGTACTTC.

As DNA, the CDR3 is TGCGCCAGCAGCCAAGCTTACGGTGGGGATCAGCCCCAGCATTTT. As protein: CASSQAYGGDQPQHF. The V and J genes are TRBV4-3 and TRBJ1-5; D is unresolved. This CDR3 spans 15 amino acids. V lost 1 base and J 5 bases, leaving 12 bases between the germline ends. The germline V gene encodes CDR1 LGHNA and CDR2 YSLEER.

This clone was detected only a few times. The chain combines TRBV2 with TRBJ2-1; perhaps TRBD1 as D (6 bases). Trimming left V 2 bases short and J 5 bases short, with 16 bases between. Germline V gives CDR1 SNHLY, CDR2 FYNNEI. CDR3 length: 16 amino acids. The CDR3 DNA sequence: TGTGCCAGCAGTGAACACCCGGGACAAAAAAACAATGAGCAGTTCTTC. This sequence encodes CASSEHPGQKNNEQFF.

The chain joins TRBV11-3 to TRBJ2-3; 7 bases line up with TRBD1. V dropped 5 bases and J dropped 3; count of bases not matched to a gene: 2. The CDR3 is 13 residues long. The V gene's germline CDR1 is SGHNT and CDR2 YENEEA. The CDR3 region is CASSRGQTDTQYF. CDR3 bases: TGTGCCAGCAGCCGGGGACAGACAGATACGCAGTATTTT.

This clone was counted between two and nine times. J is TRBJ2-4 and V is TRBV5-6, with a possible D match to TRBD1 (6 bases). The CDR3 totals 13 residues. Deletions cut 2 bases from V and 5 bases from J, with 8 bases between. Germline V CDR1 and CDR2: SGHDT, YYEEEE. CDR3 bases: TGTGCCAGCAGCTTCAGGGGACAAAACATTCAGTACTTC. Encoded protein: CASSFRGQNIQYF. Variable domain in full (rest from reference TRBV5-6 and TRBJ2-4): DAGVTQSPTHLIKTRGQQVTLRCSPKSGHDTVSWYQQALGQGPQFIFQYYEEEERQRGNFPDRFSGHQFPNYSSELNVNALLLGDSALYLCASSFRGQNIQYFGAGTRLSVL.

V gene TRBV5-6 combines with J gene TRBJ1-2; D unresolved. The V gene lost 0 bases and the J gene lost 4 bases, with 13 bases spanning the gap. The CDR3 is 15 residues long. CDR1 is SGHDT, CDR2 YYEEEE, per germline. CDR3 in amino acids: CASSLGGTTTYGYTF. For the CDR3, the DNA is TGTGCCAGCAGCTTGGGGGGAACAACGACCTATGGCTACACCTTC. Supplemented by reference TRBV5-6 and TRBJ1-2, the full variable domain reads DAGVTQSPTHLIKTRGQQVTLRCSPKSGHDTVSWYQQALGQGPQFIFQYYEEEERQRGNFPDRFSGHQFPNYSSELNVNALLLGDSALYLCASSLGGTTTYGYTFGSGTRLTVV.

The rearrangement joins TRBV19 to TRBJ1-1, with D hard to call. CDR3 size: 14 residues. Germline V lookup: CDR1 LNHDA, CDR2 SQIVND (reference sequence). V was cut by 7 bases and J by 2 bases, with 14 bases left in between. The CDR3 sequence: CASTRGRANTEAFF. In DNA form, the CDR3 reads TGTGCCAGTACCCGGGGTCGGGCAAACACTGAAGCTTTCTTT.

The chain has TRBV28 and TRBJ2-7; D is perhaps TRBD1 (6 bases). The CDR3 contains 13 residues. Germline V CDR1 and CDR2: MDHEN, SYDVKM. Trimming removed 2 bases at V and 2 bases at J, with 7 bases between. CDR3 bases: TGTGCCAGCAGTTTACAGGGGCCCTACGAGCAGTACTTC. As protein: CASSLQGPYEQYF.

The CDR3 loop reads CASSFLDRVDQPQHF. In nucleotides, the CDR3 is TGTGCCAGCAGTTTCCTCGACAGGGTGGATCAGCCCCAGCATTTT. The chain combines TRBV27 with TRBJ1-5, with 7 bases fitting TRBD1. Unmatched junction bases numbered 7, after V lost 3 bases and J lost 5 bases. CDR1 and CDR2 (germline): MNHEY, SMNVEV (reference sequence). The CDR3 sequence is 15 residues long.

The chain couples TRBV7-2 to TRBJ1-4; the D gene is possibly TRBD1 (5 bases). Germline V gene sequence: CDR1 SGHTA, CDR2 FQGNSA. The CDR3 covers 15 residues. Deletions cut 5 bases from V and 4 bases from J, with 14 bases between. CDR3 loop: CASSIQGTVNEKLFF. The CDR3 bases are TGTGCCAGCAGCATACAAGGGACCGTTAATGAAAAACTGTTTTTT.

The V call is TRBV19, the J call TRBJ2-6, with 9 positions matching TRBD1. After removal of 3 bases from V and 2 bases from J, the junction contained 8 bases not matched to a gene. CDR1 is LNHDA and CDR2 is SQIVND in the germline V gene (reference sequence). The CDR3 consists of 18 residues. DNA for the CDR3: TGTGCCAGTAGTATCCTAACCGGGACAGGGACTGGGGCCAACGTCCTGACTTTC. Translating gives CASSILTGTGTGANVLTF.

The chain combines TRBV7-8 with TRBJ1-2; D remains unclear. This CDR3 is built from 12 residues. V lost 1 base and J lost 4, with 4 bases in between. Germline V gene sequence: CDR1 SGHVS, CDR2 FQNEAQ. The CDR3, as DNA: TGTGCCAGCAGCTTAGACCCCTATGGCTACACCTTC. This sequence encodes CASSLDPYGYTF.

In this sample, this clone turned up a few times. The J gene is TRBJ1-4, the V gene TRBV6-6; D uncertain. Between the trimmed V and J ends, which lost 4 bases and 4 bases, there was a span of 10 bases. CDR1 is MNHNY, CDR2 SVGAGI, per germline (reference sequence). The CDR3 is 14 amino acids. CDR3: CASSSGSGNEKLFF. CDR3 coding DNA: TGTGCCAGCAGTTCTGGGTCCGGTAATGAAAAACTGTTTTTT.

V gene TRBV6-4 combines with J gene TRBJ2-3; D is perhaps TRBD2 (6 bases). Per the germline V gene, CDR1 is MRHNA and CDR2 is SNTAGT. V was shortened by 2 bases and J by 8 bases, with 14 bases between the two germline ends. There are 14 residues in the CDR3. CDR3 amino acids: CASSDLREHGTQYF. CDR3 in DNA: TGTGCCAGCAGTGACCTACGGGAGCATGGTACGCAGTATTTT.

The sample holds a few counts of this clone. The chain recombines TRBV4-3 with TRBJ2-2; D may be TRBD1 (5 bases). The V end was cut by 0 bases, the J end by 2 bases, with 13 bases between. The CDR3 is 17 amino acids. Germline V gives CDR1 LGHNA, CDR2 YSLEER. In nucleotides, the CDR3 is TGCGCCAGCAGCCAAGATTCCGGACAACGTAACACCGGGGAGCTGTTTTTT. Translation: CASSQDSGQRNTGELFF.